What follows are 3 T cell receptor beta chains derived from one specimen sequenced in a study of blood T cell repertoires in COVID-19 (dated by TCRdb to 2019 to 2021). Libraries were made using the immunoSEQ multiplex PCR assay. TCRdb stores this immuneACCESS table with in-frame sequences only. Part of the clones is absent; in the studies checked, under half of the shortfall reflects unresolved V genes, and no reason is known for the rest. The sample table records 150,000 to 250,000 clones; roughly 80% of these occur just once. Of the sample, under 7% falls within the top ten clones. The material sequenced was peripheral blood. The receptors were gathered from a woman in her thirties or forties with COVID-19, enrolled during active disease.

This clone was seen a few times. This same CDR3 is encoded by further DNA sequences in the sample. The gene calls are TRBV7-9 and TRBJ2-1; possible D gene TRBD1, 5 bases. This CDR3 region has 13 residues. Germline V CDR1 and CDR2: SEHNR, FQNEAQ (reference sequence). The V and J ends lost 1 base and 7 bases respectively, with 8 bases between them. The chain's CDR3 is CASSLGQGNEQFF. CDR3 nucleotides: TGTGCCAGCAGCTTAGGTCAGGGAAATGAGCAGTTCTTC. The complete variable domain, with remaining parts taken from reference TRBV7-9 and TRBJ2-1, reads DTGVSQNPRHKITKRGQNVTFRCDPISEHNRLYWYRQTLGQGPEFLTYFQNEAQLEKSRLLSDRFSAERPKGSFSTLEIQRTEQGDSAMYLCASSLGQGNEQFFGPGTRLTVL.

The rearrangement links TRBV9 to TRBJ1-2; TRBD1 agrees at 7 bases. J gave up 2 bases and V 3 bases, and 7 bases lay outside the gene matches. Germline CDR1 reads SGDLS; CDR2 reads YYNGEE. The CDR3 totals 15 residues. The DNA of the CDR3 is TGTGCCAGCAGCGCCCGGACAGGAGGAAACTATGGCTACACCTTC. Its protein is CASSARTGGNYGYTF.

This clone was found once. The CDR3: CASSVAAGDSDTQYF. DNA for the CDR3: TGTGCCAGCTCAGTCGCGGCGGGAGATTCAGATACGCAGTATTTT. The gene calls are TRBV18 and TRBJ2-3, with TRBD2 matching 7 bases. This CDR3 contains 15 residues. Germline trimming cut 5 bases from V and 4 bases from J; bases unmatched to any gene: 9. The germline CDR1 and CDR2 sequences are KGHSH and LQKENI.